These T cell receptor beta chains were read from a single sample in a study of blood T cells in healthy people across ages. Using its own MiXCR run on the 5' RACE reads, TCRdb lists one record per CDR3 protein. Of around 620,000 distinct CDR3 sequences in the sample, 25% to 30% were seen once. Sequences were obtained from blood. The receptors stem from a woman between 65 and 79 years old in good health. Each CDR3 is given with its conserved first and last residue. The D gene is left open where the match is weak. The size of a clone is reported for some rows only, either as once, few or many, or as a class for expanded clones.

DNA	CDR3	D	V	J	size
TGTGCCAGCAGTCCCAGCGGGGTGGGTGAGCAGTACTTC	CASSPSGVGEQYF	TRBD2	TRBV6-6	TRBJ2-7	NA
TGTGCCAGCAGCTTAGAGGCCGCGACAGGGGGTAATGGTGGCTACACCTTC	CASSLEAATGGNGGYTF	TRBD1	TRBV7-2	TRBJ1-2	NA
TGTGCCAGCTCACCAGCGGACAAAGCCACCGGGGAGCTGTTTTTT	CASSPADKATGELFF	NA	TRBV18	TRBJ2-2	few
TGTGCCAGCAGCGTAGCGGGACAGGGGGCAGATACGCAGTATTTT	CASSVAGQGADTQYF	TRBD1	TRBV9	TRBJ2-3	NA
TGTGCCAGCTCACCGACCATGACGGGCACAGATACGCAGTATTTT	CASSPTMTGTDTQYF	NA	TRBV18	TRBJ2-3	once
TGCGCCAGCAGCTTGGTGCCAGGGGCCGAGCAGTACTTC	CASSLVPGAEQYF	NA	TRBV5-1	TRBJ2-7	NA
TGTGCCAGCAGCTTGGGGCACGGGAACTATGGCTACACCTTC	CASSLGHGNYGYTF	NA	TRBV5-5	TRBJ1-2	NA
TGTGCCATCAGGGGGGCTTCTAATGAAAAACTGTTTTTT	CAIRGASNEKLFF	NA	TRBV10-3	TRBJ1-4	NA
TGTGCCAGCAAATCGGGCAGGTGGACCGGGGAGCTGTTTTTT	CASKSGRWTGELFF	NA	TRBV28	TRBJ2-2	once
TGTGCCAGCGCTCTGGGATCCCAAGAGACCCAGTACTTC	CASALGSQETQYF	NA	TRBV7-3	TRBJ2-5	many
TGCAGTGTCCAGGGGACCGGGGGGTACGGAGATACGCAGTATTTT	CSVQGTGGYGDTQYF	NA	TRBV20-1	TRBJ2-3	once
TGTGCCAGCAGCCAAGATGCAATCTATGGCTACACCTTC	CASSQDAIYGYTF	NA	TRBV3-1	TRBJ1-2	few
TGTGCCAGCAGCTTTGGTCAAGGGGCTAATGAAAAACTGTTTTTT	CASSFGQGANEKLFF	NA	TRBV7-3	TRBJ1-4	few
TGTGCCAGCTCCCCCCGGGGGACAGGGTACGACACTGAAGCTTTCTTT	CASSPRGTGYDTEAFF	TRBD1	TRBV18	TRBJ1-1	few
TGTGCCAGCTCACGCGGGATCCAGGAGGGCAAGGAGACCCGGTACTTC	CASSRGIQEGKETRYF	NA	TRBV18	TRBJ2-1	NA
TGCGCCAGCAGCTTCCCAGGGTCGGGGGAGACCCAGTACTTC	CASSFPGSGETQYF	NA	TRBV5-1	TRBJ2-5	NA
TGTGCCAGCAGCTTAGCGGGGGCGACCACCGGGGAGCTGTTTTTT	CASSLAGATTGELFF	NA	TRBV7-9	TRBJ2-2	few
TGCAGTGCTTACCGGGACGCCAATGAAAAACTGTTTTTT	CSAYRDANEKLFF	NA	TRBV20-1	TRBJ1-4	few
TGTGCCAGCAGACCGCAGGGGACCGGGGAGCTGTTTTTT	CASRPQGTGELFF	NA	TRBV3-1	TRBJ2-2	few
TGCGCCAGCGCCCCCAGAGCGGGGGGCCCCAATGAGCAGTTCTTC	CASAPRAGGPNEQFF	TRBD2	TRBV5-1	TRBJ2-1	NA
TGTGCCAGCAGTTTGTTACAGGGGAAAGAGACCCAGTACTTC	CASSLLQGKETQYF	TRBD1	TRBV7-9	TRBJ2-5	NA
TGTGCCAGCAGCCTTATAGCGGGGGGGCCGAGTGAGACCCAGTACTTC	CASSLIAGGPSETQYF	TRBD2	TRBV7-2	TRBJ2-5	many
TGTGCCAGCAGCCATCGGGGTACAGGGTCCACTGAAGCTTTCTTT	CASSHRGTGSTEAFF	NA	TRBV4-2	TRBJ1-1	many
TGTGCCAGCTCCGGACAGGGGCGAACCAATGAGCAGTTCTTC	CASSGQGRTNEQFF	TRBD1	TRBV25-1	TRBJ2-1	NA
TGCAGCGTTGCCAGGGGGCAGAATGGCCACACCTTC	CSVARGQNGHTF	TRBD1	TRBV29-1	TRBJ1-2	few
TGTGCCAGCAGTTCGACCGGGACAGGGCCCTACGAGCAGTACTTC	CASSSTGTGPYEQYF	TRBD1	TRBV6-5	TRBJ2-7	NA
TGCAGTGCTAGACCCGGGGTTAACACCTACGAGCAGTACTTC	CSARPGVNTYEQYF	NA	TRBV20-1	TRBJ2-7	NA
TGTGCCAGCAGCTTTCGGGAGGGGAAGACCCAGTACTTC	CASSFREGKTQYF	NA	TRBV21-1	TRBJ2-5	few
TGCAGTGCCAGTAGCGGGAGTGGGATTAAAAACATTCAGTACTTC	CSASSGSGIKNIQYF	TRBD2	TRBV20-1	TRBJ2-4	NA
TGTGCCAGCAGCTTATTATCCCCCGATGGGCCCCAGCATTTT	CASSLLSPDGPQHF	NA	TRBV7-2	TRBJ1-5	once
TGCAGCGTTGCGGGACAGGGGGTTAATGGGGCCAACGTCCTGACTTTC	CSVAGQGVNGANVLTF	TRBD1	TRBV29-1	TRBJ2-6	NA
TGCGCCAGCAGCGGCGGGGGAAACAGCAATGAGCAGTTCTTC	CASSGGGNSNEQFF	TRBD2	TRBV5-1	TRBJ2-1	NA
TGTGCCAGCAGCTTAGCGGGGCCGGGCGTCTACGAGCAGTACTTC	CASSLAGPGVYEQYF	NA	TRBV7-2	TRBJ2-7	NA
TGTGCCAGCAGTCAGGGATCTATCGGGACAGGGGTCCACGAGCAGTACTTC	CASSQGSIGTGVHEQYF	TRBD1	TRBV27	TRBJ2-7	once